This is a list of T cell receptor beta chains from one sample in a study of blood T cell repertoires in COVID-19. Repertoires were generated with immunoSEQ multiplex PCR, while TCRdb's copy carries only in-frame clones and drops some. This table holds more than 300,000 clones, about 89% found once. Material for sequencing was PBMCs or T cells enriched from blood (not recorded which). These receptors all stem from a man aged 40-49 years in a cohort exposed to, infected with or recovered from COVID-19 (not recorded which). CDR3s include the opening cysteine and the closing phenylalanine or tryptophan. The D gene is left open where the match is weak. The size field is filled for only some rows; it gives once, few, many or a size class.

>TRBD1|TRBV27|TRBJ1-2|-
TGTGCCAGCAGTCCTAGGACAGGGGGCGTTTATGGCTACACCTTC
CASSPRTGGVYGYTF
>-|TRBV30|TRBJ2-3|once
TGTGCCTGGAGTGTCCAGGGTGGGGTCGCTACGCAGTATTTT
CAWSVQGGVATQYF
>-|TRBV5-5|TRBJ1-1|-
TGTGCCAGCAGCTTGTTTGGGGGGAACACCGAAGCTTTCTTT
CASSLFGGNTEAFF
>-|TRBV21-1|TRBJ2-7|-
TGTGCCAGCAGCAAATGGAGGACAGGGAGGAACGAGCAGTACTTC
CASSKWRTGRNEQYF
>-|TRBV28|TRBJ1-1|-
TGTGCCAGCAGCACACGTACGTTGGTGAACACTGAAGCTTTCTTT
CASSTRTLVNTEAFF
>-|TRBV6-2/TRBV6-3|TRBJ2-5|-
TGTGCCAGCAGTAACAGGCTCCAAGAGACCCAGTACTTC
CASSNRLQETQYF
>TRBD2|TRBV11-2|TRBJ2-1|-
TGTGCCAGCAGCCCGTCTAGCGGAGCCTACAATGAGCAGTTCTTC
CASSPSSGAYNEQFF
>TRBD2|TRBV19|TRBJ2-7|-
TGTGCCAGTAGTACCGGGACTAGCGCCTACGAGCAGTACTTC
CASSTGTSAYEQYF
>TRBD2|TRBV13|TRBJ2-6|-
TGTGCCAGCAGCTTAGGTTCGGGCCTAGCGGGAGCTGGGGCCAACGTCCTGACTTTC
CASSLGSGLAGAGANVLTF
>TRBD2|TRBV18|TRBJ2-7|-
TGTGCCAGCTCCTTCGGCGGGAGCATACGTGAGCAGTACTTC
CASSFGGSIREQYF
>TRBD2|TRBV28|TRBJ2-1|-
TGTGCCAGCAGTTTCGCTAGCGGGAGCGCCTACAATGAGCAGTTCTTC
CASSFASGSAYNEQFF
>-|TRBV2|TRBJ1-6|-
TGTGCCAGCAGGATGACAGCATTTAATTCACCCCTCCACTTT
CASRMTAFNSPLHF
>-|TRBV6-4|TRBJ1-4|-
TGTGCCCCCCCATCGGTACTGTTTTTT
CAPPSVLFF
>-|TRBV10-3|TRBJ1-1|-
TGTGCCATCAGTGAGGAGGTGTCTGAAGCTTTCTTT
CAISEEVSEAFF
>-|TRBV28|TRBJ2-7|-
TGTGCCAGCAGTTTACGGGGGTTCAACGAGCAGTACTTC
CASSLRGFNEQYF
>TRBD1|TRBV28|TRBJ1-1|-
TGTGCCAGCAGTTTATCGGGACAGGGATTTCAAGCTTTCTTT
CASSLSGQGFQAFF
>-|TRBV24-1|TRBJ2-7|-
TGTGCCACCGTCCTTCCGGGAGAGCAGTACTTC
CATVLPGEQYF
>-|TRBV15|TRBJ1-4|-
TGTGCCACCAGCAGAGATACGGGAACCTCAAATGAAAAACTGTTTTTT
CATSRDTGTSNEKLFF
>TRBD1|TRBV4-2|TRBJ1-4|-
TGTGCCAGCAGCCCCGACAGGGGGTCTGAAAAACTGTTTTTT
CASSPDRGSEKLFF
>-|TRBV28|TRBJ1-3|-
TGTGCGAGCGGAGGGTTACTCTCTGGAAACACCATATATTTT
CASGGLLSGNTIYF
>TRBD2|TRBV9|TRBJ2-7|-
TGTGCCAGCAGCCGTCAAGGGGACAGCTTACTAGCGGGACGCTACGAGCAGTACTTC
CASSRQGDSLLAGRYEQYF
>-|TRBV19|TRBJ2-2|-
TGTGCCAGTAGTATCCCCAGGCCGTCGAACACCGGGGAGCTGTTTTTT
CASSIPRPSNTGELFF
>TRBD1|TRBV2|TRBJ1-5|-
TGTGCCAGCAAGACAGGGCCGGGCAATCAGCCCCAGCATTTT
CASKTGPGNQPQHF
>-|TRBV9|TRBJ2-7|-
TGTGCCAGCAGCGTAGACCGCGGCTCCTACGAGCAGTACTTC
CASSVDRGSYEQYF
>-|TRBV11-2|TRBJ2-1|-
TGTGCCAGCAGCTTATGGGCGGGAATCGGGAGCAATGAGCAGTTCTTC
CASSLWAGIGSNEQFF
>-|TRBV3-1/TRBV3-2|TRBJ1-1|-
TGTGCCAGCAGCTCACAGGGTTTTACTGAAGCTTTCTTT
CASSSQGFTEAFF
>TRBD1|TRBV7-8|TRBJ1-3|-
TGTGCCAGCAGCTTCGGGACAGGGGGGGACACCATATATTTT
CASSFGTGGDTIYF
>-|TRBV3-1/TRBV3-2|TRBJ1-6|-
TGTGCCAGCAGCGTCAGCGAATCACCCCTCCACTTT
CASSVSESPLHF
>-|TRBV2|TRBJ2-5|-
TGTGCCAGCAGTGATCCCCGGCGGGAGACCCAGTACTTC
CASSDPRRETQYF
>-|TRBV3-1/TRBV3-2|TRBJ2-4|-
TGTGCCAGCAGCCAATGGGGTAATCCGAGGTGGCGAGCGGTGCAGGCTGGGGCCAAAAACATTCAGTACTTC
CASSQWGNPRWRAVQAGAKNIQYF
>-|TRBV7-9|TRBJ1-3|-
TGTGCCAGCAGCTTAGCGCTCGGGATACACTCTGGAAACACCATATATTTT
CASSLALGIHSGNTIYF
>TRBD2|TRBV7-6|TRBJ2-4|-
TGTGCCAGCAGCCCGCGGACTAGCGGGAGGGGGGATTCGAGCATTCAGTACTTC
CASSPRTSGRGDSSIQYF
>TRBD2|TRBV11-2|TRBJ2-1|-
TGTGCCAGCAGCCCAAAGACGGCGGGAGGGCGGAATGAGCAGTTCTTC
CASSPKTAGGRNEQFF
>-|TRBV3-1/TRBV3-2|TRBJ2-6|-
TGTGCCAGCAGGGAGGACTCCGGGGCCAACGTCCTGACTTTC
CASREDSGANVLTF
>-|TRBV19|TRBJ2-7|-
TGTGCCAGTAGTATTCAGGGCTACGAGCAGTACTTC
CASSIQGYEQYF
>TRBD1|TRBV30|TRBJ2-6|-
TGTGCCTGGAGCGTGGACAGGGTTAGAACTGGGGCCAACGTCCTGACTTTC
CAWSVDRVRTGANVLTF
>TRBD1|TRBV11-1|TRBJ2-7|-
TGTGCCAGCAGCTTAGCCTCCGGGACAGGGGTCTACGAGCAGTACTTC
CASSLASGTGVYEQYF
>-|TRBV2|TRBJ1-2|-
TGTGCCAGCAGCGCCCAGAACACCCATTATGGCTACACCTTC
CASSAQNTHYGYTF
>-|TRBV5-1|TRBJ2-1|-
TGCGCCAGCAGGCCCGGGACAAGCTCCTACAATGAGCAGTTCTTC
CASRPGTSSYNEQFF
>-|TRBV18|TRBJ1-2|-
TGTGCCAGCTCACCCGCGACAGACTCTTTCTATGGCTACACCTTC
CASSPATDSFYGYTF
>TRBD1|TRBV27|TRBJ2-1|-
TGTGCCAGCAGCGAGGGACAGGGGGCGAGGAATGAGCAGTTCTTC
CASSEGQGARNEQFF
>-|TRBV19|TRBJ2-2|-
TGTGCCATCCTGGACACGAACACCGGGGAGCTGTTTTTT
CAILDTNTGELFF
>TRBD1|TRBV7-9|TRBJ2-7|once
TGTGCCAGCAGCTTAGCGACCGGACAGGGAGCCTACGAGCAGTACTTC
CASSLATGQGAYEQYF
>TRBD1|TRBV27|TRBJ1-6|few
TGTGCCAGCAGTTTGACAGGGCCGAAACCCCTCCACTTT
CASSLTGPKPLHF
>-|TRBV11-2|TRBJ1-2|few
TGTGCCAGCAGCTTAGATCAGAACGGGTATGGCTACACCTTC
CASSLDQNGYGYTF
>TRBD2|TRBV7-9|TRBJ2-7|-
TGTGCCAGCAGTCGGACTAGCGGGAGACCCTACGAGCAGTACTTC
CASSRTSGRPYEQYF
>-|TRBV11-2|TRBJ2-6|-
TGTGCCAGCAGCTTAGGTTTCAGATTGACAAGCTCTGGGGCCAACGTCCTGACTTTC
CASSLGFRLTSSGANVLTF
>-|TRBV5-4|TRBJ2-1|few
TGTGCCAGCAGCTTGGACGCTACTACAAGCAATGAGCAGTTCTTC
CASSLDATTSNEQFF
>-|TRBV19|TRBJ2-2|-
TGTGCCAGTACTGACAGGAAATACACCGGGGAGCTGTTTTTT
CASTDRKYTGELFF
>TRBD1|TRBV5-6|TRBJ2-7|-
TGTGCCAGCAGCTTGGGGGACAGGCCCAAGCAGTACTTC
CASSLGDRPKQYF
>TRBD2|TRBV2|TRBJ2-1|-
TGTGCCAGCAGAGAGGGGGGGACTAGCGGGAGGTGGTTCTTC
CASREGGTSGRWFF
>TRBD2|TRBV6-6|TRBJ2-5|-
TGTGCCAGCAGTAAAGGACTAGCGGGAGCTTCAGAGACCCAGTACTTC
CASSKGLAGASETQYF
>TRBD2|TRBV10-3|TRBJ2-7|-
TGTGCCATCAGAACGACTAGCGGGGACTCCTACGAGCAGTACTTC
CAIRTTSGDSYEQYF
>-|TRBV19|TRBJ2-3|-
TGTGCCAGTAGTATCGGAGAAACAGATACGCAGTATTTT
CASSIGETDTQYF
>-|TRBV4-2|TRBJ2-7|-
TGTGCCAGCAGCGTTACGGGCTACGAGCAGTACTTC
CASSVTGYEQYF
>-|TRBV5-4|TRBJ2-3|once
TGTGCCAGCAGCTTGAACAGGGCCACAGATACGCAGTATTTT
CASSLNRATDTQYF
>TRBD1|TRBV27|TRBJ1-4|-
TGTGCCAGCAGTTTGACAGGGGTAACAACTAATGAAAAACTGTTTTTT
CASSLTGVTTNEKLFF